The sequence of this T cell receptor beta chain was determined in a study of blood T cell repertoires in COVID-19. The CDR3 covers 13 residues. V shed 8 bases and J 5 bases; nucleotides not matched to a gene: 6. CDR1 is MNHEY and CDR2 is SMNVEV in the germline V gene (reference sequence). TCRdb's copy holds only in-frame clones and misses some; the assay was immunoSEQ multiplex PCR. The sample has approximately 230,000 clones, approximately 84% seen once. The V call is TRBV27, the J call TRBJ2-5; TRBD2 matches 9 bases. The receptor's source is a man younger than 30 who had recovered from COVID-19. Sequencing used PBMCs or T cells enriched from blood (not recorded which). In DNA form, the CDR3 reads TGTGCCAGCCGCGGGGGGGGGAGTGAGACCCAGTACTTC. Protein: CASRGGGSETQYF.